Presented here are 9 T cell receptor beta chains from one specimen sequenced in a study of T cell responses to AZD1222 COVID-19 vaccine. The repertoire was sequenced with immunoSEQ multiplex PCR; TCRdb's copy has only in-frame clones and lacks some. The repertoire holds 95,000 to 150,000 clones, with over 80% as singletons. The input for sequencing was peripheral blood, taken 28 days after the second AZD1222 dose. Receptors were obtained from an adult who received the AZD1222 COVID-19 vaccine.

To note about this clone: Sequence at one end of the junction differs from germline and may be a read error. The V gene is TRBV6-5, the J gene TRBJ1-5; no clear D. From germline, CDR1 is MNHEY and CDR2 SVGAGI. This CDR3 spans 13 amino acids. The CDR3 nucleotides are TGTGCCAGCAGTTACTCGCTTTTTTATTCTTTGGCTTTT. It yields the protein CASSYSLFYSLAF.

Regarding this clone: At one end, the junction sequence differs from germline, possibly due to a read error. The chain carries TRBV7-7 and TRBJ2-3; the D gene is possibly TRBD1 (7 bases). The CDR3 is 16 amino acids. Germline assignment: CDR1 SSHAT and CDR2 FNYEAQ (reference sequence). CDR3 amino acids: CASSLGGGLSTDTQYF. The CDR3 nucleotides are TGTGCTAGCAGCTTAGGAGGGGGCCTTAGCACAGATACGCAGTATTTT.

This chain links TRBV5-1 with TRBJ2-5; no reliable D call. Germline lookup yields CDR1 SGHRS and CDR2 YFSETQ. The V gene lost 4 bases and the J gene lost 0 bases, with 10 bases spanning the gap. CDR3 length: 14 residues. The CDR3 nucleotides are TGCGCCAGCAGCCTGGGCCGGTACCAAGAGACCCAGTACTTC. Translated, it gives CASSLGRYQETQYF.

The V gene is TRBV7-2, the J gene TRBJ1-1; unclear D gene. In germline, CDR1 is SGHTA, CDR2 FQGNSA. V dropped 5 bases and J dropped 0 bases, with 16 bases sitting between them. CDR3 length: 16 residues. CDR3 sequence reads: CASSPRGDNMNTEAFF. The CDR3, as DNA: TGTGCCAGCAGCCCCAGAGGAGACAATATGAACACTGAAGCTTTCTTT.

This rearrangement joins TRBV3-1 (or the pseudogene TRBV3-2) to TRBJ1-6; D not resolved. This CDR3 has 14 amino acids. From germline, CDR1 is LGHDT and CDR2 YNNKEL (reference sequence). V lost 1 base to trimming and J lost 6 bases, with 7 bases between them. In DNA form, the CDR3 reads TGTGCCAGCAGCCAAGTGCAGCCTAATTCACCCCTCCACTTT. It is translated as CASSQVQPNSPLHF.

The V gene is TRBV6-1, the J gene TRBJ2-7, with a tentative D call TRBD1 (8 bases). CDR3 size: 15 residues. Germline-derived CDR1 and CDR2 are MNHNS and SASEGT. With 3 bases removed from V and 3 bases from J, the gap between germline ends came to 15 bases. CDR3 in amino acids: CASSDGQGGLYEQYF. In DNA, the CDR3 is TGTGCCAGCAGTGACGGACAGGGAGGGCTCTACGAGCAGTACTTC.

The V gene is TRBV5-4, the J gene TRBJ2-3; D gene unclear. CDR3 length equals 13 residues. Trimming shortened V by 4 bases and J by 2 bases, and 8 bases separated the two germline ends. Per germline, CDR1 SGHNT and CDR2 YYREEE (reference sequence). The CDR3 DNA follows: TGTGCCAGCAGCCCGGGCGCCACAGATACGCAGTATTTT. As protein: CASSPGATDTQYF.

The table lists this clone with a count of one. This chain uses TRBV7-9 with TRBJ1-1, with D unclear. The CDR3 is made up of 17 amino acids. Germline lookup yields CDR1 SEHNR and CDR2 FQNEAQ (reference sequence). The V end was cut by 0 bases, the J end by 4 bases, with 18 bases between. The CDR3 nucleotides read TGTGCCAGCAGCTTAGCGATTGCGGTGGCTAGTAGCACTGAAGCTTTCTTT. Its protein product is CASSLAIAVASSTEAFF.

The CDR3 spells CASSPVAGVAEQYF. CDR3 DNA: TGTGCCAGCAGCCCCGTGGCAGGGGTGGCCGAGCAGTACTTC. This rearrangement joins TRBV6-5 to TRBJ2-7, with D maybe TRBD1 (6 bases). Trimming shortened V by 6 bases and J by 6 bases, and 18 bases separated the two germline ends. Germline V CDR1 and CDR2: MNHEY, SVGAGI. The CDR3 covers 14 residues.